These 14 T cell receptor beta chains were sequenced from one sample in a study of cytomegalovirus exposure and HLA in healthy donors. The primer mix had 60 Vbeta and 13 Jbeta primers. Some clones are missing from TCRdb's copy, which holds only in-frame ones; the method was immunoSEQ multiplex PCR. Among approximately 79,000 clones listed, less than 80% were seen once. The sample comprised PBMCs. Receptors originate from a man aged 40-49 years in good health and CMV-seropositive.

The genes are TRBV6-5 and TRBJ1-1; maybe TRBD1 (5 bases). Deletions cut 10 bases from V and 3 bases from J, with 18 bases between. CDR1 MNHEY and CDR2 SVGAGI come from the germline V gene. This CDR3 comprises 14 residues. CDR3 residues: CATTREAGHTEAFF. Written as DNA, the CDR3 is TGTGCCACCACCAGGGAGGCGGGGCACACTGAAGCTTTCTTT.

The J gene is TRBJ1-2, the V gene TRBV5-6, with D perhaps TRBD1 (6 bases). The CDR3 sequence is 12 residues long. V lost 6 bases, J lost 2 bases, and 8 bases lay in between. Germline values: CDR1 SGHDT, CDR2 YYEEEE. The DNA of the CDR3 is TGTGCCAGCACCAGGGGAAACTATGGCTACACCTTC. Its translation: CASTRGNYGYTF.

The chain is built from TRBV11-2 and TRBJ2-5; tentative D call: TRBD1 (5 bases). This CDR3 contains 14 residues. CDR1 SGHAT and CDR2 FQNNGV come from the germline V gene. V lost 3 bases and J lost 4, with 12 bases in between. This CDR3 is CASSFRGTGETQYF. The CDR3 DNA reads TGTGCCAGCAGCTTCAGAGGCACAGGAGAGACCCAGTACTTC.

The V call is TRBV6-5, the J call TRBJ1-1; D not certain. This CDR3 has 13 amino acids. V was pared by 5 bases and J by 0 bases, with 7 bases between. Germline V CDR1 and CDR2: MNHEY, SVGAGI. The DNA of the CDR3 is TGTGCCAGCAGTGCCGAGGTGAACACTGAAGCTTTCTTT. Residues: CASSAEVNTEAFF.

This clone was found a few times. This chain joins TRBV5-6 and TRBJ2-5, with a possible D match to TRBD1 (5 bases). The V gene's germline CDR1 is SGHDT and CDR2 YYEEEE. The V and J ends lost 0 bases and 2 bases respectively, with 11 bases between them. The CDR3 contains 15 residues. The CDR3 region is CASSLVGSGQETQYF. As DNA, the CDR3 is TGTGCCAGCAGCTTGGTAGGATCAGGGCAAGAGACCCAGTACTTC. Using reference TRBV5-6 and TRBJ2-5 for the parts outside the CDR3, the full variable domain is DAGVTQSPTHLIKTRGQQVTLRCSPKSGHDTVSWYQQALGQGPQFIFQYYEEEERQRGNFPDRFSGHQFPNYSSELNVNALLLGDSALYLCASSLVGSGQETQYFGPGTRLLVL.

This sequence joins TRBV7-2 and TRBJ1-2; TRBD1 agrees at 7 bases. There are 14 residues in the CDR3. CDR1 is SGHTA and CDR2 is FQGNSA in the germline V gene. With V trimmed by 5 bases and J by 8 bases, 11 bases remained unmatched. CDR3 in DNA: TGTGCCAGCAGCCCAGGGACAGCTCCGACCGGCTACACCTTC. It yields the protein CASSPGTAPTGYTF.

The chain is built from TRBV6-4 and TRBJ2-5; 9 bases line up with TRBD2. CDR1 MRHNA and CDR2 SNTAGT come from the germline V gene. CDR3 size: 14 residues. The J segment lost 3 bases and the V segment lost 4 bases, leaving 3 bases of the junction unmatched. The chain's CDR3 is CASSVVAGEETQYF. CDR3 DNA sequence: TGTGCCAGCAGTGTTGTAGCGGGGGAAGAGACCCAGTACTTC.

The rearrangement joins TRBV30 to TRBJ2-7, with D perhaps matching TRBD2 (5 bases). The CDR3 spans 18 residues. Germline CDR1 reads GTSNPN; CDR2 reads SVGIG (reference sequence). V dropped 0 bases and J dropped 2 bases, with 23 bases sitting between them. The CDR3 DNA follows: TGTGCCTGGAGTGTATTTGAAAATCTCGGGGTCACCCCCTACGAGCAGTACTTC. It is translated as CAWSVFENLGVTPYEQYF.

The rearrangement links TRBV28 to TRBJ2-3, with 9 bases matching TRBD2. J gave up 0 bases and V 6 bases, and 16 bases lay outside the gene matches. Germline V gene lookup returns CDR1 MDHEN and CDR2 SYDVKM. This CDR3 is 19 amino acids long. The CDR3 reads CASSCPSGLASASTDTQYF. The CDR3 DNA reads TGTGCCAGCAGCTGCCCAAGTGGACTAGCGTCAGCTAGCACAGATACGCAGTATTTT.

A note on this clone: At one boundary the junction diverges from the germline segment, which might be a read error. The chain combines TRBV5-4 with TRBJ2-7; weak D call: TRBD1 (6 bases). Per the germline V gene, CDR1 is SGHNT and CDR2 is YYREEE (reference sequence). This CDR3 has 14 amino acids. The CDR3 DNA follows: TGTGCCAGCAGCCCTATGGGGGCCTCCTACGGGCAGTACTTC. Translation: CASSPMGASYGQYF.

As for this clone: Other DNA sequences in the same sample also yield this CDR3. The V and J genes are TRBV9 and TRBJ1-3; 7 bases align to TRBD1. The CDR3 is 14 residues long. Germline trimming cut 0 bases from V and 3 bases from J; bases unmatched to any gene: 0. From germline, CDR1 is SGDLS and CDR2 YYNGEE. The DNA for the CDR3 is TGTGCCAGCAGCGTAGGGACAGGTGGAAACACCATATATTTT. Protein: CASSVGTGGNTIYF.

In this sample, this clone turned up a few times. This rearrangement joins TRBV6-1 to TRBJ1-3, with D uncertain. This CDR3 is built from 13 residues. Germline-derived CDR1 and CDR2 are MNHNS and SASEGT. V lost 5 bases to trimming and J lost 0 bases, with 5 bases between them. The CDR3 coding sequence is TGTGCCAGCAGTCGTAGCTCTGGAAACACCATATATTTT. Its translation: CASSRSSGNTIYF.

This clone was observed a single time. The rearrangement joins TRBV29-1 to TRBJ2-3; perhaps TRBD1 as D (5 bases). Trimming took 1 base from V and 0 from J, leaving 14 bases between them. The CDR3 is 16 amino acids. From germline, CDR1 is SQVTM and CDR2 ANQGSEA. CDR3 in amino acids: CSVEGGGFRSTDTQYF. DNA for the CDR3: TGCAGCGTTGAAGGGGGCGGATTTAGAAGCACAGATACGCAGTATTTT.

CDR3 nucleotide sequence: TGTGCCAGCAGCTTAGGGAGGGGGGCAGGGGGATACAATGAGCAGTTCTTC. Translating gives CASSLGRGAGGYNEQFF. The chain carries TRBV7-9 and TRBJ2-1; D might be TRBD1 (7 bases). Between the trimmed V and J ends, which lost 1 base and 4 bases, there was a span of 17 bases. The CDR3 extends over 17 amino acids. Germline V gene lookup returns CDR1 SEHNR and CDR2 FQNEAQ (reference sequence).